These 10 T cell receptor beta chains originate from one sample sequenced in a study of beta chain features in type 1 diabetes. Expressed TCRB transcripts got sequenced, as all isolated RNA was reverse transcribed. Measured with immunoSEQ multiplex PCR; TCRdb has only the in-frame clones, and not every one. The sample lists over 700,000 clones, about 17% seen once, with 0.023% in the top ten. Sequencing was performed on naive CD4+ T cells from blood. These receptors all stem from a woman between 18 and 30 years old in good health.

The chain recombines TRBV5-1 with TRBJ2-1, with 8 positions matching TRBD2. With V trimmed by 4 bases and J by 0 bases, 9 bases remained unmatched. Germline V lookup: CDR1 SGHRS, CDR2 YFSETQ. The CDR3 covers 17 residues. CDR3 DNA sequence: TGCGCCAGCAGCCCGGCGCTGGGACTAGTCTCCTACAATGAGCAGTTCTTC. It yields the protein CASSPALGLVSYNEQFF.

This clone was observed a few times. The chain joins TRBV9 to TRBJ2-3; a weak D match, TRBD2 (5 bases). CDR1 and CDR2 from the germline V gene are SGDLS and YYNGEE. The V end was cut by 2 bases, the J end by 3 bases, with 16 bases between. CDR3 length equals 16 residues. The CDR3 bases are TGTGCCAGCAGCGTCCCCCGGGCGGCGGGTACAGATACGCAGTATTTT. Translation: CASSVPRAAGTDTQYF.

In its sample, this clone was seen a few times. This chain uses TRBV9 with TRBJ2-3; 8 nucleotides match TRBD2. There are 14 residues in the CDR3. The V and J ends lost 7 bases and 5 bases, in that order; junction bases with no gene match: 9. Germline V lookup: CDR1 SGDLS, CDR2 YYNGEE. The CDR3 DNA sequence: TGTGCCAGCTCGTCAAGCGGGAGAATAGATACGCAGTATTTT. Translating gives CASSSSGRIDTQYF. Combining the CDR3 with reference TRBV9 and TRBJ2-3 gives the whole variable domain DSGVTQTPKHLITATGQRVTLRCSPRSGDLSVYWYQQSLDQGLQFLIQYYNGEERAKGNILERFSAQQFPDLHSELNLSSLELGDSALYFCASSSSGRIDTQYFGPGTRLTVL.

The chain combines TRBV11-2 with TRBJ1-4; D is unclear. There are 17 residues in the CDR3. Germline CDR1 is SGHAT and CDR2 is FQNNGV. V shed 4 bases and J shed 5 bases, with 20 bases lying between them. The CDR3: CASSSYRPGRGNEKLFF. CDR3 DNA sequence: TGTGCCAGCAGCTCATATCGACCAGGCCGAGGGAATGAAAAACTGTTTTTT. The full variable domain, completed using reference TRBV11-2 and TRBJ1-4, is EAGVAQSPRYKIIEKRQSVAFWCNPISGHATLYWYQQILGQGPKLLIQFQNNGVVDDSQLPKDRFSAERLKGVDSTLKIQPAKLEDSAVYLCASSSYRPGRGNEKLFFGSGTQLSVL.

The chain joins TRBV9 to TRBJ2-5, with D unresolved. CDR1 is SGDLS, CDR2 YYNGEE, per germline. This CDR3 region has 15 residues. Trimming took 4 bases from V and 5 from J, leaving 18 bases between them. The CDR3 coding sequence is TGTGCCAGCAGCCCCAACAGTGACCTGCTGGAGACCCAGTACTTC. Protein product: CASSPNSDLLETQYF.

CDR3 loop: CASKPGLWQPQHF. In DNA, the CDR3 is TGTGCCAGCAAGCCCGGACTCTGGCAGCCCCAGCATTTT. The rearrangement links TRBV2 to TRBJ1-5, with unresolved D. From germline, CDR1 is SNHLY and CDR2 FYNNEI. Trimming pared 7 bases from V and 7 bases from J, leaving 14 bases between. There are 13 residues in the CDR3. The entire variable domain, with the rest obtained from reference TRBV2 and TRBJ1-5, is as follows: EPEVTQTPSHQVTQMGQEVILRCVPISNHLYFYWYRQILGQKVEFLVSFYNNEISEKSEIFDDQFSVERPDGSNFTLKIRSTKLEDSAMYFCASKPGLWQPQHFGDGTRLSIL.

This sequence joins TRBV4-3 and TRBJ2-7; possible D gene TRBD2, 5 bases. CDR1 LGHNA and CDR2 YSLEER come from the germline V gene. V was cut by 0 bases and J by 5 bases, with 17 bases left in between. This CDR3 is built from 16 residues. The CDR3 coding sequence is TGCGCCAGCAGCCAAGATTTGGCGGAGCGGTTCCACGAGCAGTACTTC. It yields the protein CASSQDLAERFHEQYF.

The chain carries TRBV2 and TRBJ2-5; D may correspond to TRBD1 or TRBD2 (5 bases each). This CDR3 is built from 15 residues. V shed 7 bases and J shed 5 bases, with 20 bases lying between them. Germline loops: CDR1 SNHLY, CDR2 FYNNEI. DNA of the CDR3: TGTGCCAGCAACATGCAGGGAGCATCCCTGGAGACCCAGTACTTC. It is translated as CASNMQGASLETQYF.

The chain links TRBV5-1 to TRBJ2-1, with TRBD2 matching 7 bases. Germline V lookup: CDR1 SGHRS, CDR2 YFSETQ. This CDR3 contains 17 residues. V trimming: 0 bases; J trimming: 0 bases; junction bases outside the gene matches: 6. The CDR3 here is CASSLGSAGFSYNEQFF. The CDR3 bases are TGCGCCAGCAGCTTGGGGTCAGCGGGATTCTCCTACAATGAGCAGTTCTTC. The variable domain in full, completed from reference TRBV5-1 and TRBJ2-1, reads KAGVTQTPRYLIKTRGQQVTLSCSPISGHRSVSWYQQTPGQGLQFLFEYFSETQRNKGNFPGRFSGRQFSNSRSEMNVSTLELGDSALYLCASSLGSAGFSYNEQFFGPGTRLTVL.

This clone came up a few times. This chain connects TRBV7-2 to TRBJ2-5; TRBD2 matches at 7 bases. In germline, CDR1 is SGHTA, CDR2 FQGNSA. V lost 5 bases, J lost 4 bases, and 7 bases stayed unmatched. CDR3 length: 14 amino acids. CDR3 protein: CASSRRGVGETQYF. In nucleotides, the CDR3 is TGTGCCAGCAGCCGCCGGGGGGTTGGAGAGACCCAGTACTTC.